The entry that follows covers one T cell receptor (beta chain) sequence. The sample comes from a study of blood T cell repertoires in COVID-19. The method was immunoSEQ multiplex PCR; TCRdb's version includes in-frame clones alone and lacks a portion of them. The table includes over 250,000 clones, 85% detected once. Germline CDR1 SGHRS, CDR2 YFSETQ. The germline V and J ends were trimmed by 6 bases and 5 bases, with 14 bases remaining between them. This CDR3 comprises 13 residues. V is TRBV5-1 and J is TRBJ1-2; no clear D gene. The TCR was taken from a human donor in a cohort sampled during active COVID-19. Sequencing was done on a sample of peripheral blood. The CDR3 nucleotides are TGCGCCAGCACCGACAAGCCCGATTATGGCTACACCTTC. Its translation is CASTDKPDYGYTF.